This entry describes one TCR beta chain. The antigen is undetermined. The ends were cut back, 2 bases at V and 2 bases at J, with 13 bases in the middle. The germline gives CDR1 MGHRA, CDR2 YSYEKL. This CDR3 region has 15 residues. The sample belongs to a study of T cell responses to AZD1222 COVID-19 vaccine. Study-wide points: With two AZD1222 doses given, Spike-specific TCR breadth and depth both rose.

Sequencing was performed with immunoSEQ multiplex PCR; in TCRdb, only in-frame clones are kept and a portion is missing. The sample lists roughly 140,000 clones, about 93% occurring once. This chain connects TRBV4-1 to TRBJ2-7, with D possibly being TRBD2 (5 bases). This receptor was identified in an adult in good health. Sequences were derived from peripheral blood, sampled on day 0 of AZD1222 vaccination. The chain's CDR3 is CASSQYSVGAYEQYF. CDR3 in DNA: TGCGCCAGCAGCCAATATAGCGTCGGGGCCTACGAGCAGTACTTC.